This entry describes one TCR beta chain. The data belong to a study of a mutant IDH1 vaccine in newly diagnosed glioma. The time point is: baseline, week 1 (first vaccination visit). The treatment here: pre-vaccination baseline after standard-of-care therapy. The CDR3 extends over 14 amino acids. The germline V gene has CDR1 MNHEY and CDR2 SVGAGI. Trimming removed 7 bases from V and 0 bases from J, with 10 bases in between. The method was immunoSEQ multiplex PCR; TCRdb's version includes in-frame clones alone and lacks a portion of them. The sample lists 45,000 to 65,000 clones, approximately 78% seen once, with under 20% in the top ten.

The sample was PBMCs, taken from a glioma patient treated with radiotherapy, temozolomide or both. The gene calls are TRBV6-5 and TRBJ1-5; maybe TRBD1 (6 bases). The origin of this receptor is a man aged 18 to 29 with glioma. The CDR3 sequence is CASNPGDSNQPQHF. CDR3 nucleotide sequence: TGTGCCAGCAACCCAGGGGATAGCAATCAGCCCCAGCATTTT.